This TCR beta chain was sequenced in a study of T cells after yellow fever vaccination. Each CDR3 protein is one row after TCRdb ran MiXCR on the 5' RACE reads. The sample yields some 300,000 distinct CDR3 sequences, 8.7% seen once. This CDR3 comprises 13 residues. Trimming took off 1 base at V and 5 bases at J, with 8 bases between the two ends. This clonotype has more than one count but fewer than ten. The sample was CD4+ T cells sorted from PBMCs, taken 5 days after the yellow fever booster vaccination. V gene TRBV12-3 or TRBV12-4 combines with J gene TRBJ1-1, with D uncertain. This sequence was found in a man in his late teens or twenties who received the YFV17D yellow fever vaccine. As DNA, the CDR3 is TGTGCCAGCAGTTTAGGCAGGAGTACTGAAGCTTTCTTT. Encoded protein: CASSLGRSTEAFF.